These 26 T cell receptor beta chains were all obtained from the same sample, sequenced in a study of T cells after posttransplantation cyclophosphamide. The repertoire was sequenced with immunoSEQ multiplex PCR; TCRdb's copy has only in-frame clones and lacks some. Observed in the sample are 30,000 to 50,000 clones, none of them singletons. The specimen was PBMCs. Receptors were obtained from a woman aged 50 to 60 in good health and a related stem cell transplant donor.

In its sample, this clone was seen many times. The V gene is TRBV5-1, the J gene TRBJ1-5, with TRBD1 matching 11 bases. Germline CDR1 and CDR2: SGHRS and YFSETQ. The CDR3 loop spans 18 amino acids. The V gene end was trimmed by 3 bases and the J gene end by 0 bases; junction bases not matched to a gene: 8. CDR3 bases: TGCGCCAGCAGCTGGAGGACAGGGGGCGCATATAGCAATCAGCCCCAGCATTTT. Amino acid sequence: CASSWRTGGAYSNQPQHF.

In its sample, this clone was seen many times. The V gene is TRBV29-1, the J gene TRBJ2-7; 15 nucleotides align to TRBD2. This CDR3 is built from 16 residues. Germline V gene data show CDR1 as SQVTM and CDR2 as ANQGSEA. After removal of 6 bases from V and 0 bases from J, the junction contained 6 bases not matched to a gene. The CDR3 spells CSVGTSGGPSSYEQYF. CDR3 bases: TGCAGCGTCGGGACTAGCGGGGGGCCAAGCTCCTACGAGCAGTACTTC.

With respect to this clone: One base separates it from a far larger clone, so it is likely a read error. The V call is TRBV6-1, the J call TRBJ2-7; D remains ambiguous. The CDR3 is 11 amino acids. Germline CDR1 and CDR2: MNHNS and SASEGT. Deletions cut 5 bases from V and 3 bases from J, with 5 bases between. CDR3 coding DNA: TGTGCCAGCAGTTTCCGCTACGAGCAGTACTTC. Translation gives CASSFRYEQYF.

Ten or more counts support this clone. The CDR3 DNA is TGTGCCAGCAGTTACGGGGGGAGCCTCCCGTGGGAAGCTTTCTTT. It codes for CASSYGGSLPWEAFF. The rearrangement links TRBV6-5 to TRBJ1-1, with D possibly TRBD1 on 5 matching bases. Trimming removed 2 bases at V and 8 bases at J, with 18 bases between. This CDR3 has 15 residues. CDR1 MNHEY and CDR2 SVGAGI come from the germline V gene.

This clone has at least ten counts. The chain employs TRBV7-3 and TRBJ1-6; the D gene is possibly TRBD1 (5 bases). The CDR3 consists of 14 residues. Trimming stripped 3 bases from V and 9 bases from J, with 12 bases between. CDR1 is SGHTA and CDR2 is FQGTGA in the germline V gene. CDR3 DNA sequence: TGTGCCAGCAGCTTCGACAGTCTGTCTTCACCCCTCCACTTT. Translating it yields CASSFDSLSSPLHF.

There are many counts of this clone. The DNA of the CDR3 is TGTGCCATCAGTGAGTTGCAGGGCGCCGGTCAGCCCCAGCATTTT. Translation: CAISELQGAGQPQHF. The chain combines TRBV10-3 with TRBJ1-5; a weak D match, TRBD1 (5 bases). This CDR3 has 15 amino acids. Germline-derived CDR1 and CDR2 are ENHRY and SYGVKD. Trimming removed 1 base at V and 6 bases at J, with 13 bases between.

This clone was seen repeatedly, ten times or more. The chain carries TRBV9 and TRBJ1-2; a possible D gene is TRBD1 (6 bases). Germline CDR1 reads SGDLS; CDR2 reads YYNGEE. V lost 8 bases, J lost 4 bases, and 21 bases lay in between. The CDR3 extends over 15 amino acids. The CDR3 sequence is CASNPSGGEFYGYTF. CDR3 bases: TGTGCCAGTAACCCGTCGGGGGGCGAATTCTATGGCTACACCTTC.

At least ten counts were recorded for this clone. V and J are TRBV7-3 and TRBJ1-2; tentatively, D is TRBD1 (5 bases). With 4 bases removed from V and 6 bases from J, the gap between germline ends came to 12 bases. The CDR3 covers 13 residues. CDR1 and CDR2 (germline): SGHTA, FQGTGA. Here the CDR3 DNA reads TGTGCCAGCAGCTCCCAAGGGGCGGATGGCTACACCTTC. Protein: CASSSQGADGYTF.

This clone came up many times. The chain is built from TRBV27 and TRBJ2-5, with TRBD1 matching 7 bases. CDR1 is MNHEY, CDR2 SMNVEV, per germline (reference sequence). The CDR3 extends over 15 amino acids. After removal of 7 bases from V and 4 bases from J, the junction contained 12 bases not matched to a gene. The CDR3, as DNA: TGTGCCAGCAAGGGCTACAGGGGACGTCGAGAGACCCAGTACTTC. It encodes CASKGYRGRRETQYF.

This clone was recorded many times. The rearrangement joins TRBV6-1 to TRBJ2-3, with D perhaps TRBD2 (7 bases). There are 18 residues in the CDR3. The V gene lost 2 bases and the J gene lost 6 bases, with 24 bases spanning the gap. Germline V lookup: CDR1 MNHNS, CDR2 SASEGT. CDR3 loop: CASSELLAGAYLPDTQYF. CDR3 in DNA: TGTGCCAGCAGTGAACTTTTGGCGGGGGCCTACCTACCGGATACGCAGTATTTT.

This clone was seen only a few times. In the same sample, other DNA sequences code for this CDR3. The rearrangement uses TRBV5-1 and TRBJ2-2; a possible D gene is TRBD1 (5 bases). The CDR3 length is 16 residues. Trimming removed 0 bases from V and 0 bases from J, with 9 bases in between. Germline V CDR1 and CDR2: SGHRS, YFSETQ. The CDR3 loop is CASSLVAGSNTGELFF. CDR3 DNA: TGCGCCAGCAGCTTGGTGGCAGGGTCGAACACCGGGGAGCTGTTTTTT.

This clone showed up many times. This chain links TRBV4-3 with TRBJ2-1, with D perhaps TRBD2 (5 bases). The CDR3 is 17 residues long. The V gene lost 7 bases and the J gene lost 5 bases, with 24 bases spanning the gap. CDR1 and CDR2 (germline): LGHNA, YSLEER. The CDR3 is CASNNPKRVLWDNEQFF. DNA for the CDR3: TGCGCCAGCAACAATCCCAAGAGGGTACTTTGGGACAATGAGCAGTTCTTC.

This clone occurred a few times. This sequence joins TRBV27 and TRBJ2-3, with D possibly being TRBD1 (5 bases). The CDR3 has 16 amino acids. Trimming cost V 6 bases and J 0 bases, with 16 bases left between them. The germline V gene encodes CDR1 MNHEY and CDR2 SMNVEV (reference sequence). CDR3 region: CASRARTDTSTDTQYF. The CDR3 nucleotides read TGTGCCAGCAGAGCCCGGACGGACACTAGCACAGATACGCAGTATTTT.

In its sample, this clone was seen many times. The chain is built from TRBV9 and TRBJ2-2; weak D call: TRBD1 (5 bases). Germline values: CDR1 SGDLS, CDR2 YYNGEE. The CDR3 contains 18 residues. Trimming shortened V by 0 bases and J by 3 bases, and 18 bases separated the two germline ends. The CDR3 loop reads CASSVAVNPGWDTGELFF. For the CDR3, the DNA is TGTGCCAGCAGCGTAGCCGTAAATCCAGGGTGGGACACCGGGGAGCTGTTTTTT.

There are a few counts of this clone. The V gene is TRBV28, the J gene TRBJ1-2, with D hard to call. Germline lookup yields CDR1 MDHEN and CDR2 SYDVKM. Deletions cut 4 bases from V and 6 bases from J, with 12 bases between. This CDR3 region has 13 residues. The CDR3 bases are TGTGCCAGCAGTTCATTCGGCGGAAATGGCTACACCTTC. Translated, it gives CASSSFGGNGYTF.

At least ten counts were recorded for this clone. V and J are TRBV7-9 and TRBJ2-7, with 8 bases aligning to TRBD1. The V and J ends lost 4 bases and 3 bases, in that order; junction bases with no gene match: 2. CDR1 SEHNR and CDR2 FQNEAQ come from the germline V gene (reference sequence). The CDR3 has 13 residues. Here the CDR3 reads CASSSDRVYEQYF. The CDR3 DNA is TGTGCCAGCAGCTCGGACAGGGTCTACGAGCAGTACTTC. The entire variable domain, with the rest obtained from reference TRBV7-9 and TRBJ2-7, is as follows: DTGVSQNPRHKITKRGQNVTFRCDPISEHNRLYWYRQTLGQGPEFLTYFQNEAQLEKSRLLSDRFSAERPKGSFSTLEIQRTEQGDSAMYLCASSSDRVYEQYFGPGTRLTVT.

This clone was counted at least ten times. This rearrangement joins TRBV28 to TRBJ2-7; 9 bases are shared with TRBD1. Germline assignment: CDR1 MDHEN and CDR2 SYDVKM. The CDR3 length is 15 residues. Germline trimming cut 5 bases from V and 5 bases from J; bases unmatched to any gene: 10. The CDR3 DNA sequence: TGTGCCAGCAGTCCCTACAGGACAGGGGCAGACGAGCAGTACTTC. Amino acid sequence: CASSPYRTGADEQYF.

This clone was picked up a small number of times. J is TRBJ2-7 and V is TRBV18; 11 bases are shared with TRBD1. J gave up 2 bases and V 1 base, and 7 bases lay outside the gene matches. CDR3 length equals 17 residues. In germline, CDR1 is KGHSH, CDR2 LQKENI. The CDR3 sequence is CASSPLRGQGAPYEQYF. The DNA of the CDR3 is TGTGCCAGCTCACCACTACGAGGACAGGGGGCCCCCTACGAGCAGTACTTC.

Many counts were recorded for this clone. V and J are TRBV18 and TRBJ1-1; D unclear. CDR1 KGHSH and CDR2 LQKENI come from the germline V gene. Between the trimmed V and J ends, which lost 4 bases and 1 base, there was a span of 10 bases. CDR3 length: 14 amino acids. CDR3 sequence: CASSQGRENTEAFF. The CDR3 DNA follows: TGTGCCAGCTCACAAGGACGGGAGAACACTGAAGCTTTCTTT.

This chain connects TRBV4-1 to TRBJ2-1, with D possibly matching TRBD1 (6 bases). The germline V and J ends were trimmed by 4 bases and 2 bases, with 15 bases remaining between them. This CDR3 is built from 16 residues. The germline CDR1 and CDR2 sequences are MGHRA and YSYEKL. Here the CDR3 reads CASSLHRDNTYNEQFF. In DNA form, the CDR3 reads TGCGCCAGCAGCCTACACCGGGACAACACCTACAATGAGCAGTTCTTC.

The sample holds many counts of this clone. The chain carries TRBV6-1 and TRBJ2-7; TRBD1 agrees at 7 bases. The V and J ends lost 0 bases and 3 bases, in that order; junction bases with no gene match: 8. The CDR3 contains 16 residues. Germline V gene lookup returns CDR1 MNHNS and CDR2 SASEGT. Here the CDR3 reads CASSEAQRTGNYEQYF. The CDR3 bases are TGTGCCAGCAGTGAAGCGCAAAGGACAGGAAACTACGAGCAGTACTTC.

In its sample, this clone was seen many times. The chain couples TRBV7-9 to TRBJ1-2; D remains unclear. The V gene's germline CDR1 is SEHNR and CDR2 FQNEAQ (reference sequence). The V end was cut by 7 bases, the J end by 5 bases, with 23 bases between. CDR3 length: 16 residues. This chain's CDR3 is CASTPWPVREGYGYTF. In DNA form, the CDR3 reads TGTGCCAGCACCCCATGGCCCGTTCGGGAAGGATATGGCTACACCTTC.

This clone came up many times. The chain couples TRBV10-2 to TRBJ1-4; 10 nucleotides line up with TRBD1. The CDR3 covers 15 residues. Germline V gene lookup returns CDR1 WSHSY and CDR2 SAAADI. V lost 6 bases and J lost 4; bases outside the gene matches: 5. The CDR3 sequence is CASRTGGLVNEKLFF. The CDR3 bases are TGCGCCAGCAGGACAGGGGGCCTAGTTAATGAAAAACTGTTTTTT.

In its sample, this clone was seen many times. V is TRBV4-1 and J is TRBJ1-4; D gene unclear. There are 13 residues in the CDR3. The germline CDR1 and CDR2 sequences are MGHRA and YSYEKL. V dropped 0 bases and J dropped 8 bases, with 7 bases sitting between them. The CDR3 nucleotides read TGCGCCAGCAGCCAAGATCGAGGAGAAAAACTGTTTTTT. Protein product: CASSQDRGEKLFF.

This clone was seen many times. The chain couples TRBV5-1 to TRBJ1-1; 8 nucleotides line up with TRBD1. The CDR3 runs to 14 residues. The trim removed 4 bases at V and 1 base at J, leaving 3 bases unmatched. Looked up from germline, CDR1 is SGHRS and CDR2 is YFSETQ. The CDR3 is CASSRGQANTEAFF. CDR3 coding DNA: TGCGCCAGCAGCCGGGGACAGGCGAACACTGAAGCTTTCTTT. Supplemented by reference TRBV5-1 and TRBJ1-1, the full variable domain reads KAGVTQTPRYLIKTRGQQVTLSCSPISGHRSVSWYQQTPGQGLQFLFEYFSETQRNKGNFPGRFSGRQFSNSRSEMNVSTLELGDSALYLCASSRGQANTEAFFGQGTRLTVV.

The V call is TRBV28, the J call TRBJ1-5, with 7 positions matching TRBD1. The CDR3 covers 15 residues. V lost 5 bases, J lost 3 bases, and 7 bases stayed unmatched. Germline CDR1 reads MDHEN; CDR2 reads SYDVKM. CDR3 in amino acids: CASSTSDRDNQPQHF. For the CDR3, the DNA is TGTGCCAGCAGTACTTCTGACAGGGACAATCAGCCCCAGCATTTT.